Below are 4 T cell receptor beta chains sequenced from a single sample in a study of vaccination effects on CD4 cells after COVID-19. Antigen-specific CD4+ T cells were expanded with viral peptide pools in the ViraFEST assay before sequencing. CD4+ T cells were isolated after 10 days of culture. Vaccine recipients, nucleocapsid antibody negative, had no prior SARS-CoV-2 infection. What these receptors recognize is not known. The protocol was immunoSEQ multiplex PCR, while the TCRdb copy is restricted to in-frame clones and leaves out a portion. The sample shows around 35,000 clones, under 70% of them seen only once. Specimen: CD4+ T cells from PBMCs cultured with HCoV-OC43 spike peptides, collected before COVID-19 vaccination. The subset denotes: HCoV-OC43 spike overlapping peptide pool stimulation. These receptors were obtained from a human donor who received a COVID-19 vaccine.

This clone was observed a handful of times. The chain carries TRBV5-4 and TRBJ1-4; no definite D call. Per the germline V gene, CDR1 is SGHNT and CDR2 is YYREEE (reference sequence). V was clipped by 1 base and J by 5 bases, with 12 bases between them. The CDR3 extends over 15 amino acids. For the CDR3, the DNA is TGTGCCAGCAGCTTGATACCCGGCTTAAATGAAAAACTGTTTTTT. This translates into CASSLIPGLNEKLFF.

The chain couples TRBV19 to TRBJ2-1; D call uncertain. The germline V and J ends were trimmed by 7 bases and 8 bases, with 15 bases remaining between them. The CDR3 loop spans 13 amino acids. Germline V gene lookup returns CDR1 LNHDA and CDR2 SQIVND (reference sequence). The CDR3 protein is CASTLGRIDEQFF. The DNA for the CDR3 is TGTGCCAGTACCCTAGGCCGGATCGATGAGCAGTTCTTC.

The table lists this clone with a few counts. The chain uses TRBV7-6 and TRBJ2-3, with TRBD1 matching 10 bases. This CDR3 comprises 16 residues. Losses at the gene ends were 5 bases for V and 4 bases for J; bases not matched to a gene: 9. Germline loops: CDR1 SGHVS, CDR2 FNYEAQ. The CDR3 protein is CASSRAGTGVSDTQYF. The CDR3, as DNA: TGTGCCAGCAGCCGAGCCGGGACAGGGGTTTCAGATACGCAGTATTTT.

This CDR3 is CASSLSSPGGETQYF. In DNA form, the CDR3 reads TGCGCCAGCAGCTTGAGTTCCCCAGGGGGAGAGACCCAGTACTTC. The rearrangement uses TRBV5-1 and TRBJ2-5; 7 nucleotides agree with TRBD1. The germline V gene encodes CDR1 SGHRS and CDR2 YFSETQ. The CDR3 runs to 15 residues. V shed 1 base and J 4 bases; nucleotides not matched to a gene: 7.